This T cell receptor (beta chain) comes out of a study of T-cell memory formation after mild COVID-19. Study at large: Most TCR clusters belonged to a single donor.

cDNA libraries for TCR alpha and TCR beta, carrying sample barcodes and UMIs, came from 5'RACE with constant-segment primers. TCRdb redid the calling of the 5' RACE reads with MiXCR, one entry per CDR3 protein. The data contain under 550,000 distinct CDR3 sequences, around 17% of them singletons. This sequence was found in a man younger than 35 who had mild COVID-19 (a few samples of this study predate the infection). Cell type and time point are not known. The sequenced sample was PBMCs or a T cell subset sorted from them (not recorded which).

Written as DNA, the CDR3 is TGTGCCAGCAGTTTGGAAGGACAGGGGAAGACCGGGGAGCTGTTTTTT. Its translation is CASSLEGQGKTGELFF. The chain recombines TRBV28 with TRBJ2-2; the match to TRBD1 covers 9 bases. Trimming took 3 bases from V and 5 from J; bases not matched to a gene: 7. CDR3 length: 16 residues. CDR1 is MDHEN, CDR2 SYDVKM, per germline.